Following are 6 T cell receptor beta chains from one sample sequenced in a study of spatial heterogeneity in lung cancer. Whole-study findings and limits: Mutation counts in tumors were tracked by counts of expanded intratumoral alpha and beta TCRs.

These receptors lack a known antigen. As to time point: sample taken at primary tumor resection. MiXCR, run by TCRdb on the 5' RACE reads, gives a single entry per CDR3 protein. The sample carries some 10,000 distinct CDR3 sequences, 5.5% to 7% recorded once. This material consisted of lung tumor tissue, taken at surgery. Receptors originate from a male donor with early-stage non-small cell lung cancer.

This clonotype was recorded many times. The library was built for alpha chains, so this beta chain is an off-target read and its size means little. V gene TRBV20-1 combines with J gene TRBJ2-1; the match to TRBD2 covers 7 bases. Germline-derived CDR1 and CDR2 are DFQATT and SNEGSKA (reference sequence). With 5 bases clipped from V and 6 bases from J, the junction kept 13 bases outside the gene matches. This CDR3 comprises 15 residues. DNA of the CDR3: TGCAGTGCTTCCCGACTAGCCAAGGATCCCAATGAGCAGTTCTTC. Encoded protein: CSASRLAKDPNEQFF.

This clonotype occurred many times. This beta chain is an off-target read within a library intended for alpha chains, so its frequency means little. The gene calls are TRBV20-1 and TRBJ2-3; the match to TRBD2 covers 9 bases. Germline CDR1 reads DFQATT; CDR2 reads SNEGSKA (reference sequence). The CDR3 sequence is 19 residues long. The junction had 13 bases not matched to a gene; V was cut back by 0 bases and J by 0 bases. As DNA, the CDR3 is TGCAGTGCTAGAGATCCCCGGAGTAGCGGGAGCCGTAGCACAGATACGCAGTATTTT. It yields the protein CSARDPRSSGSRSTDTQYF.

Judged by abundance, this clonotype is medium-sized. Found in a library prepared for alpha chains, this beta chain is an off-target read, and its abundance has little meaning. V usage is TRBV28 and J usage is TRBJ1-5; D call uncertain. CDR1 and CDR2 from the germline V gene are MDHEN and SYDVKM. The length of the CDR3 is 12 residues. V shed 2 bases and J shed 9 bases, with 8 bases lying between them. CDR3 bases: TGTGCCAGCAGTTTACCTCGAGGGCCCCAGCATTTT. This translates into CASSLPRGPQHF.

At least ten counts were recorded for this clonotype. Since it is a stray read in a library aimed at alpha chains, this beta chain has a size that is not meaningful. The chain uses TRBV5-1 and TRBJ2-7, with a possible D match to TRBD1 (6 bases). Germline values: CDR1 SGHRS, CDR2 YFSETQ. CDR3 size: 13 residues. The V gene lost 2 bases and the J gene lost 2 bases, with 8 bases spanning the gap. This chain's CDR3 is CASSFQGTYEQYF. Written as DNA, the CDR3 is TGCGCCAGCAGCTTCCAGGGGACCTACGAGCAGTACTTC.

This clonotype was picked up many times. This beta chain is a stray sequence in a library constructed for alpha chains; its clone size is not meaningful. The chain uses TRBV20-1 and TRBJ2-3; TRBD2 matches at 14 bases. J was trimmed by 6 bases and V by 5 bases; bases with no gene match: 7. Germline V CDR1 and CDR2: DFQATT, SNEGSKA (reference sequence). The CDR3 contains 15 residues. The CDR3 loop reads CSALGLAGVIDTQYF. The CDR3 coding sequence is TGCAGTGCTTTGGGACTAGCGGGAGTAATCGATACGCAGTATTTT.

Ten or more counts support this clonotype. Since it is a stray read in a library aimed at alpha chains, this beta chain has a size that is not meaningful. The chain has TRBV27 and TRBJ1-1; TRBD1 might be the D (5 bases). This CDR3 is 16 amino acids long. V lost 3 bases, J lost 3 bases, and 17 bases lay in between. The V gene's germline CDR1 is MNHEY and CDR2 SMNVEV (reference sequence). The CDR3 DNA sequence: TGTGCCAGCAGTTTGCTTTGGCAGGGTGGGGACACTGAAGCTTTCTTT. Translated: CASSLLWQGGDTEAFF.